The 10 T cell receptor beta chains below were found in one sample sequenced in a study of blood T cell repertoires in COVID-19. Profiled with immunoSEQ multiplex PCR; TCRdb holds only in-frame clones, not every one. The sample has about 34,000 clones, less than 95% seen once. The specimen sequenced was peripheral blood. These receptors originate from a man older than 75 with acute or convalescent COVID-19.

This sequence joins TRBV3-1 (or the pseudogene TRBV3-2) and TRBJ2-1, with no clear D. V was clipped by 1 base and J by 5 bases, with 3 bases between them. The CDR3 contains 12 residues. Germline V lookup: CDR1 LGHDT, CDR2 YNNKEL (reference sequence). The CDR3 coding sequence is TGTGCCAGCAGCCAAGTCGACAATGAGCAGTTCTTC. The encoded protein is CASSQVDNEQFF.

The chain joins TRBV4-2 to TRBJ1-1; D is uncertain. Germline V gene data show CDR1 as LGHNA and CDR2 as YNFKEQ. V lost 0 bases and J 0 bases, leaving 11 bases between the germline ends. The CDR3 contains 16 residues. The CDR3 region has the DNA TGTGCCAGCAGCCAAGAAATGCCAGGCCTGAACACTGAAGCTTTCTTT. This encodes CASSQEMPGLNTEAFF.

The rearrangement uses TRBV30 and TRBJ2-7, with 9 positions matching TRBD1. The J segment lost 2 bases and the V segment lost 3 bases, leaving 2 bases of the junction unmatched. Germline V gene sequence: CDR1 GTSNPN, CDR2 SVGIG (reference sequence). There are 13 residues in the CDR3. In DNA form, the CDR3 reads TGTGCCTGGAGCCGGGACAGGGCCTACGAGCAGTACTTC. It is translated as CAWSRDRAYEQYF. The full variable domain, completed using reference TRBV30 and TRBJ2-7, is SQTIHQWPATLVQPVGSPLSLECTVEGTSNPNLYWYRQAAGRGLQLLFYSVGIGQISSEVPQNLSASRPQDRQFILSSKKLLLSDSGFYLCAWSRDRAYEQYFGPGTRLTVT.

The chain couples TRBV5-4 to TRBJ2-7, with 9 bases lining up with TRBD2. This CDR3 is 15 amino acids long. Trimming cost V 4 bases and J 2 bases; bases outside gene matches: 7. CDR1 is SGHNT and CDR2 is YYREEE in the germline V gene (reference sequence). This chain's CDR3 is CASSLQRGDTYEQYF. The CDR3 bases are TGTGCCAGCAGCCTACAGCGGGGGGATACCTACGAGCAGTACTTC.

In DNA, the CDR3 is TGCGCCAGCAGTGAGATAAGAGCGGATACGCAGTATTTT. It translates to CASSEIRADTQYF. V and J are TRBV10-1 and TRBJ2-3; D is ambiguous. Per the germline V gene, CDR1 is WNHNN and CDR2 is SYGVQD (reference sequence). V was cut by 2 bases and J by 6 bases, with 9 bases left in between. This CDR3 contains 13 residues.

The chain recombines TRBV19 with TRBJ1-2; no clear D gene. Per germline, CDR1 LNHDA and CDR2 SQIVND (reference sequence). V was cut by 3 bases and J by 6 bases, with 14 bases left in between. This CDR3 spans 14 amino acids. CDR3 sequence reads: CASSISAGVDGYTF. CDR3 sequence (DNA): TGTGCCAGTAGTATCTCGGCGGGAGTGGATGGCTACACCTTC.

This clone was recorded once. V usage is TRBV7-9 and J usage is TRBJ2-3; D is unclear. The CDR3 covers 11 residues. From germline, CDR1 is SEHNR and CDR2 FQNEAQ (reference sequence). Trimming shortened V by 5 bases and J by 4 bases, and 4 bases separated the two germline ends. Here the CDR3 reads CASSHSDTQYF. CDR3 DNA sequence: TGTGCCAGCAGCCACTCAGATACGCAGTATTTT.

The V and J genes are TRBV2 and TRBJ1-2; D is uncertain. V was pared by 5 bases and J by 0 bases, with 22 bases between. CDR1 SNHLY and CDR2 FYNNEI come from the germline V gene. The CDR3 totals 18 residues. CDR3 sequence (DNA): TGTGCCAGCAGTTACCACATCGGTTTTCAAACTACTAACTATGGCTACACCTTC. Its translation is CASSYHIGFQTTNYGYTF. Variable domain in full (rest from reference TRBV2 and TRBJ1-2): EPEVTQTPSHQVTQMGQEVILRCVPISNHLYFYWYRQILGQKVEFLVSFYNNEISEKSEIFDDQFSVERPDGSNFTLKIRSTKLEDSAMYFCASSYHIGFQTTNYGYTFGSGTRLTVV.

V and J are TRBV10-2 and TRBJ2-7; 9 nucleotides align to TRBD1. The length of the CDR3 is 16 residues. Trimming cost V 10 bases and J 6 bases; bases outside gene matches: 19. Germline CDR1 WSHSY, CDR2 SAAADI. Here the CDR3 reads CATTPNPGQGAFEQYF. The CDR3 DNA reads as TGCGCCACGACCCCCAACCCGGGACAGGGAGCCTTCGAGCAGTACTTC.

V and J are TRBV10-3 and TRBJ1-1; perhaps TRBD1 as D (5 bases). There are 13 residues in the CDR3. Germline CDR1 reads ENHRY; CDR2 reads SYGVKD. The V end was cut by 2 bases, the J end by 1 base, with 5 bases between. For the CDR3, the DNA is TGTGCCATCAGTGAGGGACAGAACACTGAAGCTTTCTTT. It specifies CAISEGQNTEAFF.